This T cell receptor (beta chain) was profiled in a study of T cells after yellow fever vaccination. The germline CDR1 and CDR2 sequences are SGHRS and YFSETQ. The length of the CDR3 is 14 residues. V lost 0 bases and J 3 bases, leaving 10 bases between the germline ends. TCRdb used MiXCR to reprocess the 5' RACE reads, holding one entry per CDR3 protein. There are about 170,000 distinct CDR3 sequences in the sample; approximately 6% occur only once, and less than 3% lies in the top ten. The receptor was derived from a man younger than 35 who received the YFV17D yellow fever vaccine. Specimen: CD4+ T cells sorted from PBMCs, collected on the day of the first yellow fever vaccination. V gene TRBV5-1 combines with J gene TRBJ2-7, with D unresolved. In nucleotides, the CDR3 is TGCGCCAGCAGCTTGGGACCCCCCGGCTACGAGCAGTACGTC. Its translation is CASSLGPPGYEQYV.